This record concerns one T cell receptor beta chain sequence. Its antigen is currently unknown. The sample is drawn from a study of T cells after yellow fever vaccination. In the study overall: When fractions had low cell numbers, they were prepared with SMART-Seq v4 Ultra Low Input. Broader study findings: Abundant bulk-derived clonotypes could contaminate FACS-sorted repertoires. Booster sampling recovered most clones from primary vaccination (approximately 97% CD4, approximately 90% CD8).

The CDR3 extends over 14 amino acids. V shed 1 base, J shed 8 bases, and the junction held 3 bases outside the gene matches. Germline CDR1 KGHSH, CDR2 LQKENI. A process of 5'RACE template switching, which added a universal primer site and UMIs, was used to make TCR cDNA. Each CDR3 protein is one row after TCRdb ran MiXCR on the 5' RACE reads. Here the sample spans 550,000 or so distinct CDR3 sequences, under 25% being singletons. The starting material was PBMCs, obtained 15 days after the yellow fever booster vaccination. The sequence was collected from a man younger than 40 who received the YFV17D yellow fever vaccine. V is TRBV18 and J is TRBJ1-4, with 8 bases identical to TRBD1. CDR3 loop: CASSPRTGKEKLFF. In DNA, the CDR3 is TGTGCCAGCTCACCACGGACAGGGAAGGAAAAACTGTTTTTT.